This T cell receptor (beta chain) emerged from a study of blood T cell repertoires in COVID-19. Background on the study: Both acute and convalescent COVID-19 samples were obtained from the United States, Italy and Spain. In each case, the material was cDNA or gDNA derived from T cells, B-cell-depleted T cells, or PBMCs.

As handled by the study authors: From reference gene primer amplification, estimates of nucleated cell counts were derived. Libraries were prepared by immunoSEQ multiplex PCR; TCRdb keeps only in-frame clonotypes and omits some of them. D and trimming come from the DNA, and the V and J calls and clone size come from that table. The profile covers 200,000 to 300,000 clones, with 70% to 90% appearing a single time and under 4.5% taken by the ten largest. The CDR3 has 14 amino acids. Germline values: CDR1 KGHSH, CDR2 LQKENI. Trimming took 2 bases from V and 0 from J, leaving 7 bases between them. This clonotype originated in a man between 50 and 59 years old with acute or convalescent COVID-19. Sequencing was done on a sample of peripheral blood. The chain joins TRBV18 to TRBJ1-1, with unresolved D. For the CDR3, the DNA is TGTGCCAGCTCACCAAAGCCACTGAACACTGAAGCTTTCTTT. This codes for CASSPKPLNTEAFF. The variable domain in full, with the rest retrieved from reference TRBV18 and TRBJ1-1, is NAGVMQNPRHLVRRRGQEARLRCSPMKGHSHVYWYRQLPEEGLKFMVYLQKENIIDESGMPKERFSAEFPKEGPSILRIQQVVRGDSAAYFCASSPKPLNTEAFFGQGTRLTVV.